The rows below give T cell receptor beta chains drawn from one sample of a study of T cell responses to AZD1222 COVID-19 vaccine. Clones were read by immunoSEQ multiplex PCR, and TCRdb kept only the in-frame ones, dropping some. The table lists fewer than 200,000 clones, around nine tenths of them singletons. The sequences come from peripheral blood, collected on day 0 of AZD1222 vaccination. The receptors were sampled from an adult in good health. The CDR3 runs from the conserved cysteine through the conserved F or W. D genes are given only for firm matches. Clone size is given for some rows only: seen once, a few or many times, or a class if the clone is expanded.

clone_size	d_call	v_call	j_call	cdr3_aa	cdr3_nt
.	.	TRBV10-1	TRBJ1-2	CASSESRNYGYTF	TGCGCCAGCAGTGAGTCGAGGAACTATGGCTACACCTTC
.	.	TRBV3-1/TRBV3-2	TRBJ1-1	CASSQAYGTPEAFF	TGTGCCAGCAGCCAAGCATACGGGACACCTGAAGCTTTCTTT
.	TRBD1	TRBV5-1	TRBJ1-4	CASSFNRGSEKLFF	TGCGCCAGCAGCTTTAACAGGGGCTCGGAAAAACTGTTTTTT
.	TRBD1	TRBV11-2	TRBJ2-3	CASSLRTGRTDTQYF	TGTGCCAGCAGCCTCAGGACAGGGAGGACAGATACGCAGTATTTT
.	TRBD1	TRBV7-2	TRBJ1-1	CASSLGWTGGQAFF	TGTGCCAGCAGCTTAGGGTGGACAGGGGGCCAAGCTTTCTTT
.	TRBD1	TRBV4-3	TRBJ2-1	CASSQMTGTVNEQFF	TGCGCCAGCAGCCAAATGACAGGGACGGTAAATGAGCAGTTCTTC
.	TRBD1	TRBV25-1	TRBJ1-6	CASSELDRGVHSPLHF	TGTGCCAGCAGCGAACTGGACAGGGGAGTGCATTCACCCCTCCACTTT
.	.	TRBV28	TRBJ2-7	CASSLSGGAYEQYF	TGTGCCAGCAGTTTATCCGGCGGTGCCTACGAGCAGTACTTC
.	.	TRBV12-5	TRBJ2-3	CASGLKESTDTQYF	TGTGCTAGTGGTTTGAAGGAGAGCACAGATACGCAGTATTTT
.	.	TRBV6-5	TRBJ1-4	CASRGQVSGEKLFF	TGTGCCAGCAGGGGGCAGGTGTCAGGAGAAAAACTGTTTTTT
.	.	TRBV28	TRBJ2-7	CASSRGPTYEQYF	TGTGCCAGCAGCCGGGGACCGACCTACGAGCAGTACTTC
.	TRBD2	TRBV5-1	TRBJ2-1	CASSLGGGQYNEQFF	TGCGCCAGCAGCTTGGGGGGAGGGCAATACAATGAGCAGTTCTTC
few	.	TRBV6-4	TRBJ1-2	CASSDVPRPHRAGGYTF	TGTGCCAGCAGTGACGTCCCCCGTCCCCACAGGGCTGGTGGCTACACCTTC
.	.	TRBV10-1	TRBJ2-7	CASSESPGTNVYEQYF	TGCGCCAGCAGTGAGTCTCCCGGGACGAATGTCTACGAGCAGTACTTC
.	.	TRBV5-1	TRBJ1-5	CASSLEVNQPQHF	TGCGCCAGCAGCTTGGAGGTCAATCAGCCCCAGCATTTT
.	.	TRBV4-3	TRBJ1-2	CASSQFSANYGYTF	TGCGCCAGCAGCCAATTTTCAGCTAACTATGGCTACACCTTC
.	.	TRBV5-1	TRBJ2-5	CASSLQETQYF	TGCGCCAGCAGCCTCCAAGAGACCCAGTACTTC
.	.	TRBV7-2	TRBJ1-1	CASRVGGNTEAFF	TGTGCCAGCCGGGTGGGAGGGAACACTGAAGCTTTCTTT
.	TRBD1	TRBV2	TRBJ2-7	CASSLHPPGQGIEQYF	TGTGCCAGCAGCCTCCACCCGCCGGGACAGGGAATCGAGCAGTACTTC
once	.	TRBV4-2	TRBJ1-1	CASSPDFGNTEAFF	TGTGCCAGCAGCCCTGATTTCGGGAACACTGAAGCTTTCTTT
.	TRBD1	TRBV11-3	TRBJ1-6	CASSWDRGYNSPLHF	TGTGCCAGCAGTTGGGACAGGGGCTATAATTCACCCCTCCACTTT
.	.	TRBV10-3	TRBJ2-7	CAISDASSQAEQYF	TGTGCCATCAGTGATGCGTCTAGTCAGGCCGAGCAGTACTTC
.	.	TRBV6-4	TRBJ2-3	CASSHRPRDTQYF	TGTGCCAGCAGTCACAGGCCCCGAGATACGCAGTATTTT